This section outlines one T cell receptor (beta chain) sequence together with its context. This entry comes from a study of cytomegalovirus exposure and HLA in healthy donors. The PCR ran on 60 Vbeta and 13 Jbeta primers. Repertoires were generated with immunoSEQ multiplex PCR, while TCRdb's copy carries only in-frame clones and drops some. The top ten hold approximately 0.9% of the sample, which has over 100,000 clones, roughly 73% seen once. The CDR3 is made up of 15 amino acids. The germline V gene encodes CDR1 MNHNY and CDR2 SVGAGI (reference sequence). J gave up 7 bases and V 6 bases, and 12 bases lay outside the gene matches.

What was sequenced was PBMCs. The clonotype comes from a woman in her 30s in good health and CMV-seronegative. The chain combines TRBV6-6 with TRBJ1-5, with 7 bases that match TRBD1. The DNA for the CDR3 is TGTGCCAGCAGCTCGGGCCGACAGGGCCGCCAGCCCCAGCATTTT. It encodes CASSSGRQGRQPQHF.